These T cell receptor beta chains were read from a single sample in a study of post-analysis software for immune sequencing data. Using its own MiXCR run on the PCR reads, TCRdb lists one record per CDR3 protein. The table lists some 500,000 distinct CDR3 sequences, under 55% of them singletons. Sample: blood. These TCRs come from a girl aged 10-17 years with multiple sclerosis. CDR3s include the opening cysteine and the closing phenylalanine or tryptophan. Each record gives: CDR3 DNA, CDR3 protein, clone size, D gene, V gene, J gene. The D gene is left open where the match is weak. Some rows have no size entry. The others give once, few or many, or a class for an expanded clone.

cdr3_nt: TGTGCCAGCAGTCCCAGGACTAGCGGAAGTTCCTACAATGAGCAGTTCTTC
cdr3_aa: CASSPRTSGSSYNEQFF
clone_size: few
d_call: TRBD2
v_call: TRBV11-2
j_call: TRBJ2-1

cdr3_nt: TGTGCCAGCTCTAGGGAGCTCTCTGGGGCCAACGTCCGGACTTTC
cdr3_aa: CASSRELSGANVRTF
clone_size: .
d_call: .
v_call: TRBV18
j_call: TRBJ2-6

cdr3_nt: TGTGCCAGCAGTTTTATAGGAGCTGCAGAAAACAATGAGCAGTTCTTC
cdr3_aa: CASSFIGAAENNEQFF
clone_size: .
d_call: .
v_call: TRBV12-3/TRBV12-4
j_call: TRBJ2-1

cdr3_nt: TGTGCCAGCAGCTTAGCGGGAGGGGTCAGAGATACGCAGTATTTT
cdr3_aa: CASSLAGGVRDTQYF
clone_size: few
d_call: TRBD2
v_call: TRBV28
j_call: TRBJ2-3

cdr3_nt: TGTGCCAGCAGTACCGGGACAGCGGATCAGCCCCAGCATTTT
cdr3_aa: CASSTGTADQPQHF
clone_size: once
d_call: TRBD1
v_call: TRBV27
j_call: TRBJ1-5

cdr3_nt: TGTGCCAGCAGCCAAAACAGGTTATACGAGCAGTACTTC
cdr3_aa: CASSQNRLYEQYF
clone_size: .
d_call: .
v_call: TRBV14
j_call: TRBJ2-7

cdr3_nt: TGCAGCGTTGTGGGGGGCTCGGAGACCCAGTACTTC
cdr3_aa: CSVVGGSETQYF
clone_size: .
d_call: .
v_call: TRBV29-1
j_call: TRBJ2-5

cdr3_nt: TGTGCCAGCAGCCCCGGCAGGGGCGGCTACAATGAGCAGTTCTTC
cdr3_aa: CASSPGRGGYNEQFF
clone_size: .
d_call: .
v_call: TRBV3-1
j_call: TRBJ2-1

cdr3_nt: TGCAGCGTTGACGGCGGGAGGACCTACAATGAGCAGTTCTTC
cdr3_aa: CSVDGGRTYNEQFF
clone_size: .
d_call: TRBD2
v_call: TRBV29-1
j_call: TRBJ2-1

cdr3_nt: TGTGCCAGCAGCCAAGTACAGGGTCGGTTTTTGGGGGAGCTGTTTTTT
cdr3_aa: CASSQVQGRFLGELFF
clone_size: .
d_call: .
v_call: TRBV3-1
j_call: TRBJ2-2

cdr3_nt: TGCGCCAGCAGCCCCGAGGGCAGAAACATTCAGTACTTC
cdr3_aa: CASSPEGRNIQYF
clone_size: few
d_call: .
v_call: TRBV4-3
j_call: TRBJ2-4

cdr3_nt: TGTGCCAGCAGTTACTCGGGACTAGCGGAGGTCTACAATGAGCAGTTCTTC
cdr3_aa: CASSYSGLAEVYNEQFF
clone_size: few
d_call: TRBD2
v_call: TRBV6-5
j_call: TRBJ2-1

cdr3_nt: TGCAGTGCTAGCGGGCAGATTAATCAGCCCCAGCATTTT
cdr3_aa: CSASGQINQPQHF
clone_size: few
d_call: .
v_call: TRBV20-1
j_call: TRBJ1-5

cdr3_nt: TGTGCCAGCAGTTTAGGCGCAGGGGGAAATTCACCCCTCCACTTT
cdr3_aa: CASSLGAGGNSPLHF
clone_size: few
d_call: TRBD1
v_call: TRBV27
j_call: TRBJ1-6

cdr3_nt: TGCAGCGCTGGAGGAGGGCGGTCCTACGAGCAGTACTTC
cdr3_aa: CSAGGGRSYEQYF
clone_size: .
d_call: .
v_call: TRBV29-1
j_call: TRBJ2-7

cdr3_nt: TGTGCCAGCAGCCAAGATCGGGTGGGAGTAGGAGAGACCCAGTACTTC
cdr3_aa: CASSQDRVGVGETQYF
clone_size: few
d_call: .
v_call: TRBV4-2
j_call: TRBJ2-5

cdr3_nt: TGTGCCAGCAGTAGCTTTGGGGGGGCCAACGTCCTGACTTTC
cdr3_aa: CASSSFGGANVLTF
clone_size: .
d_call: .
v_call: TRBV28
j_call: TRBJ2-6

cdr3_nt: TGTGCCACCAACTCCGGGACTGAAGAGACAGATACGCAGTATTTT
cdr3_aa: CATNSGTEETDTQYF
clone_size: .
d_call: .
v_call: TRBV28
j_call: TRBJ2-3

cdr3_nt: TGTGCCAGCAGCTGGACTAGCGACTCCTACAATGAGCAGTTCTTC
cdr3_aa: CASSWTSDSYNEQFF
clone_size: .
d_call: TRBD2
v_call: TRBV12-3/TRBV12-4
j_call: TRBJ2-1

cdr3_nt: TGCAGCGTTGAGTGGGCCCCCGGCCATGAGCAGTTCTTC
cdr3_aa: CSVEWAPGHEQFF
clone_size: .
d_call: .
v_call: TRBV29-1
j_call: TRBJ2-1

cdr3_nt: TGTGCCAGCAGTTCCGGACAGAGATACGAGCAGTACTTC
cdr3_aa: CASSSGQRYEQYF
clone_size: .
d_call: .
v_call: TRBV28
j_call: TRBJ2-7

cdr3_nt: TGTGCCAGCAGCCGACAGCTCGAAGAGACCCAGTACTTC
cdr3_aa: CASSRQLEETQYF
clone_size: .
d_call: .
v_call: TRBV5-5
j_call: TRBJ2-5

cdr3_nt: TGTGCCACCAAGGACAGGGGGCGTAGGGAGACCCAGTACTTC
cdr3_aa: CATKDRGRRETQYF
clone_size: few
d_call: TRBD1
v_call: TRBV15
j_call: TRBJ2-5

cdr3_nt: TGTGCCAGCAGTCCGGGGGCTAGCGCGCCCTACGAGCAGTACTTC
cdr3_aa: CASSPGASAPYEQYF
clone_size: .
d_call: .
v_call: TRBV12-3/TRBV12-4
j_call: TRBJ2-7

cdr3_nt: TGTGCCAGCAGCCAAGACAACGGTGACGCGGCCGGTACGCAGTATTTT
cdr3_aa: CASSQDNGDAAGTQYF
clone_size: .
d_call: .
v_call: TRBV3-1
j_call: TRBJ2-3

cdr3_nt: TGCAGTGCTAGCGTCGGGAGGGGCTACGAGCAGTACTTC
cdr3_aa: CSASVGRGYEQYF
clone_size: .
d_call: TRBD2
v_call: TRBV20-1
j_call: TRBJ2-7

cdr3_nt: TGTGCCAGCGTCAGGAGCAATCAGCCCCAGCATTTT
cdr3_aa: CASVRSNQPQHF
clone_size: .
d_call: .
v_call: TRBV28
j_call: TRBJ1-5

cdr3_nt: TGTGCCAGCTCTTTCCGGAGGGGTATTCTATCCTACGAGCAGTACTTC
cdr3_aa: CASSFRRGILSYEQYF
clone_size: few
d_call: .
v_call: TRBV27
j_call: TRBJ2-7

cdr3_nt: TGTGCCAGCAGCTCCTCAAGTCAGGGCCCTAATGAAAAACTGTTTTTT
cdr3_aa: CASSSSSQGPNEKLFF
clone_size: .
d_call: .
v_call: TRBV7-2
j_call: TRBJ1-4

cdr3_nt: TGTGCCAGCAACAACTTCCGGGACTACGAGCAGTACTTC
cdr3_aa: CASNNFRDYEQYF
clone_size: few
d_call: .
v_call: TRBV6-5
j_call: TRBJ2-7

cdr3_nt: TGTGCCAGCAGCCAAAGGGCTACCCCTAATGAGCAGTTCTTC
cdr3_aa: CASSQRATPNEQFF
clone_size: .
d_call: .
v_call: TRBV3-1
j_call: TRBJ2-1

cdr3_nt: TGCGCCAGCAGCCAGGTTGACACGAACGGGGAGCTGTTTTTT
cdr3_aa: CASSQVDTNGELFF
clone_size: .
d_call: .
v_call: TRBV4-1
j_call: TRBJ2-2

cdr3_nt: TGTGCCACCAGGTTTCAGGACAAGAGCAATCAGCCCCAGCATTTT
cdr3_aa: CATRFQDKSNQPQHF
clone_size: .
d_call: .
v_call: TRBV10-3
j_call: TRBJ1-5

cdr3_nt: TGTGCCAGCAGTTACGGCACAGGGACAGGAGCCTACGAGCAGTACTTC
cdr3_aa: CASSYGTGTGAYEQYF
clone_size: few
d_call: TRBD1
v_call: TRBV6-5
j_call: TRBJ2-7

cdr3_nt: TGTGCCAGCTCCCCTGGCCAGGGGTCGGTAGAGCAGTACTTC
cdr3_aa: CASSPGQGSVEQYF
clone_size: .
d_call: .
v_call: TRBV18
j_call: TRBJ2-7

cdr3_nt: TGTGCCAGCAGTGGGACGGGGGGAATTCACACTGAAGCTTTCTTT
cdr3_aa: CASSGTGGIHTEAFF
clone_size: few
d_call: .
v_call: TRBV25-1
j_call: TRBJ1-1

cdr3_nt: TGTGCCAGTAGCCGCGGGACTGCGAACACCGGGGAGCTGTTTTTT
cdr3_aa: CASSRGTANTGELFF
clone_size: once
d_call: .
v_call: TRBV19
j_call: TRBJ2-2

cdr3_nt: TGCAGTGCTTACAGGGGGGATCAGGATCGGACTGAAGCTTTCTTT
cdr3_aa: CSAYRGDQDRTEAFF
clone_size: .
d_call: TRBD1
v_call: TRBV20-1
j_call: TRBJ1-1

cdr3_nt: TGTGCCAGCAGCGCTCCAGGGGTGGGAGAAAAACTGTTTTTT
cdr3_aa: CASSAPGVGEKLFF
clone_size: .
d_call: .
v_call: TRBV9
j_call: TRBJ1-4

cdr3_nt: TGTGCCAGCAGCCAAGACATATCCAGGCAAGAGACCCAGTACTTC
cdr3_aa: CASSQDISRQETQYF
clone_size: once
d_call: .
v_call: TRBV3-1
j_call: TRBJ2-5

cdr3_nt: TGTGCCAGCACCTCAAGGGGGGGCGAGCAGTTCTTC
cdr3_aa: CASTSRGGEQFF
clone_size: .
d_call: .
v_call: TRBV6-6
j_call: TRBJ2-1

cdr3_nt: TGTGCCAGCAGCTCGCCACGGCAGCCCCAGCATTTT
cdr3_aa: CASSSPRQPQHF
clone_size: few
d_call: .
v_call: TRBV7-9
j_call: TRBJ1-5

cdr3_nt: TGTGCCAGCAGCCTAACACCGGGACAGGGATCCTACGAGCAGTACTTC
cdr3_aa: CASSLTPGQGSYEQYF
clone_size: .
d_call: TRBD1
v_call: TRBV3-1
j_call: TRBJ2-7

cdr3_nt: TGCAGCGTTGAAGTACTAGCGGGGACATACAATGAGCAGTTCTTC
cdr3_aa: CSVEVLAGTYNEQFF
clone_size: .
d_call: TRBD2
v_call: TRBV29-1
j_call: TRBJ2-1

cdr3_nt: TGTGCCATCAGTGATGACAGGGGTCAGGGGTCCTACGAGCAGTACTTC
cdr3_aa: CAISDDRGQGSYEQYF
clone_size: .
d_call: TRBD1
v_call: TRBV10-3
j_call: TRBJ2-7

cdr3_nt: TGTGCCAGCAGTTCCTCTACTAACTATGGCTACACCTTC
cdr3_aa: CASSSSTNYGYTF
clone_size: few
d_call: .
v_call: TRBV12-3/TRBV12-4
j_call: TRBJ1-2

cdr3_nt: TGCAGCGTTATGGGGGGAGAGGGCACTGAAGCTTTCTTT
cdr3_aa: CSVMGGEGTEAFF
clone_size: .
d_call: .
v_call: TRBV29-1
j_call: TRBJ1-1

cdr3_nt: TGTGCCAGCGAGGCGGGAGAAGGGAACACAGATACGCAGTATTTT
cdr3_aa: CASEAGEGNTDTQYF
clone_size: .
d_call: TRBD2
v_call: TRBV11-1
j_call: TRBJ2-3

cdr3_nt: TGTGCCAGCAGTTACGGGGCGGAGGAGACCCAGTACTTC
cdr3_aa: CASSYGAEETQYF
clone_size: .
d_call: .
v_call: TRBV6-5
j_call: TRBJ2-5

cdr3_nt: TGTGCCAGCAGCCCTAGGTGGGGGATAGACGGCTACACCTTC
cdr3_aa: CASSPRWGIDGYTF
clone_size: few
d_call: .
v_call: TRBV7-9
j_call: TRBJ1-2

cdr3_nt: TGTGCCAGCAGCTTAGATACCTTACGCGCCTACGAGCGGTACTTC
cdr3_aa: CASSLDTLRAYERYF
clone_size: once
d_call: .
v_call: TRBV11-2
j_call: TRBJ2-7

cdr3_nt: TGTGCCAGCAGTTTGTGGGATCAAGAGACCCAGTACTTC
cdr3_aa: CASSLWDQETQYF
clone_size: .
d_call: .
v_call: TRBV9
j_call: TRBJ2-5

cdr3_nt: TGTGCCAGCCTAGCTCAGGGAGTCGGGTACGAGCAGTACTTC
cdr3_aa: CASLAQGVGYEQYF
clone_size: .
d_call: .
v_call: TRBV28
j_call: TRBJ2-7

cdr3_nt: TGCGCCAGCAGCCAAGAGGTAGCGGGAGGGATTCCCAGCGAGCTGTTTTTT
cdr3_aa: CASSQEVAGGIPSELFF
clone_size: .
d_call: TRBD2
v_call: TRBV4-3
j_call: TRBJ2-2

cdr3_nt: TGTGCCAGCAGCTTAATTCGACTAGCGGGAGCCTACGAGCAGTACTTC
cdr3_aa: CASSLIRLAGAYEQYF
clone_size: few
d_call: TRBD2
v_call: TRBV7-3
j_call: TRBJ2-7

cdr3_nt: TGCGCCAGCAGCCTTGGACAGGGGATGGTCGAGCAGTACTTC
cdr3_aa: CASSLGQGMVEQYF
clone_size: .
d_call: TRBD1
v_call: TRBV5-1
j_call: TRBJ2-7

cdr3_nt: TGTGCCAGCAGCTACGGACAGACTGAAGCTTTCTTT
cdr3_aa: CASSYGQTEAFF
clone_size: .
d_call: .
v_call: TRBV2
j_call: TRBJ1-1

cdr3_nt: TGCGCCAGCAGCAAAGACAGGGGCGATACCTACGAGCAGTACTTC
cdr3_aa: CASSKDRGDTYEQYF
clone_size: few
d_call: TRBD1
v_call: TRBV5-1
j_call: TRBJ2-7

cdr3_nt: TGTGCCAGCAGCTTAAACGTACTAGCGGGAGTTGTCAATGAGCAGTTCTTC
cdr3_aa: CASSLNVLAGVVNEQFF
clone_size: .
d_call: TRBD2
v_call: TRBV7-2
j_call: TRBJ2-1

cdr3_nt: TGTGCCAGCAGTTTAAAGGCCGGGATCTCAGATACGCAGTATTTT
cdr3_aa: CASSLKAGISDTQYF
clone_size: .
d_call: .
v_call: TRBV27
j_call: TRBJ2-3